This paragraph reports one TCR beta chain. Its antigen is as yet unknown. The protocol was immunoSEQ multiplex PCR, while the TCRdb copy is restricted to in-frame clones and leaves out a portion. The sample lists around 6,300 clones; approximately 80% were seen once. These data come from a study of PD-1 blockade in classical Hodgkin lymphoma. Study-level results: Relative to healthy donors, newly diagnosed patients reportedly had lower baseline TCR diversity, which was reported as lower still in relapsed/refractory patients.

With 6 bases removed from V and 1 base from J, the gap between germline ends came to 16 bases. The CDR3 length is 14 residues. From germline, CDR1 is SQVTM and CDR2 ANQGSEA. Every patient was affected by relapse after autologous stem cell transplantation, while exposure to brentuximab vedotin was not uniform. The chain combines TRBV29-1 with TRBJ2-7; D is undetermined. The TCR was taken from a human donor with classical Hodgkin lymphoma. Sequenced here: peripheral blood mononuclear cells (PBMCs), sampled at baseline. The DNA of the CDR3 is TGCAGCGTCCTCCAGGATTACCTTTCCTACGAGCAGTACTTC. It translates to CSVLQDYLSYEQYF.